The clone carrying this T cell receptor beta chain came up many times. No antigen is known for it. The entry originates in a study of CD8+CD57+ T cells in acquired aplastic anemia. On the study more broadly: Sorted CD4+ and CD8+ cells yielded DNA averaging around 3.2 ug.

Whoever was chosen for sequencing had shown CD8+CD57+ cell expansion by flow cytometry. The cohort consisted entirely of patients having severe acquired aplastic anemia. Study observations and caveats: Controls did not differ significantly from patients in CD8+ Simpson's diversity. It was found that some 30 CD8+ CDR3 sequences were shared between patients and controls.

Profiling of TCR beta VDJ combinations and CDR3 sequences used genomic DNA as template. In TCRdb, the reads were re-called with MiXCR into one record per CDR3 protein. There are about half a million distinct CDR3 sequences in the sample; approximately 32% occur only once, and roughly 0.8% lies in the top ten. Source material: sorted CD4+, CD8+, or CD8+CD57+ T cells (not recorded which) from PBMCs. This sequence was found in a human donor with aplastic anemia.

The CDR3 DNA sequence: TGTGCCAGTAGTGCGACTAACATGGGCTATGGCTACACCTTC. Encoded protein: CASSATNMGYGYTF. This chain joins TRBV19 and TRBJ1-2; D uncertain. The V and J ends lost 5 bases and 4 bases respectively, with 14 bases between them. CDR3 length: 14 residues. Germline CDR1 is LNHDA and CDR2 is SQIVND (reference sequence).